Reported below is one T cell receptor (beta chain). This sample was included in a study of blood T cell repertoires in COVID-19. Looking at the study overall: COVID-19 samples, acute and convalescent, were from the United States, Italy and Spain.

Germline V gene data show CDR1 as SGHTS and CDR2 as YDEGEE. The CDR3 totals 16 residues. V lost 2 bases, J lost 2 bases, and 17 bases lay in between. Authors' data handling: Estimated nucleated cell counts came from reference gene primer amplification. TCRdb keeps only in-frame clones here, not all; method: immunoSEQ multiplex PCR. That table gives V, J and clone size, and the DNA gave D and trimming. The sample includes about 87,000 clones, around 91% of them seen just once. In Seattle, patients joined the study during active infection and were tracked longitudinally. The receptor's source is a man aged 18 to 35 with COVID-19, enrolled during active disease. The chain carries TRBV5-8 and TRBJ2-7; D is possibly TRBD1 (6 bases). The sample taken for sequencing was peripheral blood. The CDR3 nucleotides read TGTGCCAGCAGCTTAGACCCCGCAGGGGTCCCCTACGAGCAGTACTTC. Its protein product is CASSLDPAGVPYEQYF.